A single sample gave rise to the 32 T cell receptor beta chains below, sequenced in a study of Ad26.COV2.S vaccination and SARS-CoV-2 variants. TCRdb's copy holds only in-frame clones and misses some; the assay was immunoSEQ multiplex PCR. Of roughly 510,000 clones listed, around 88% are singletons. Treatment denoted: over 15 received Ad26.COV2.S at low or high dose, single or two shots; about 5 received placebo; per-sample allocation not given. Repertoires come from day 63 after the first vaccine or placebo injection. The sample here was peripheral blood, taken in a trial of Ad26.COV2.S vaccine versus placebo. The receptors were gathered from a person aged 18-60 years who received the Ad26.COV2.S COVID-19 vaccine or a placebo.

The chain uses TRBV5-1 and TRBJ2-5; D not resolved. Germline CDR1 reads SGHRS; CDR2 reads YFSETQ. V was pared by 1 base and J by 0 bases, with 13 bases between. There are 16 residues in the CDR3. The CDR3 bases are TGCGCCAGCAGCTTGAAGGGCAGGCAGTACCAAGAGACCCAGTACTTC. This gives the protein CASSLKGRQYQETQYF.

This sequence joins TRBV18 and TRBJ1-1; 7 nucleotides align to TRBD1. The CDR3 extends over 14 amino acids. CDR1 KGHSH and CDR2 LQKENI come from the germline V gene. Losses at the gene ends were 4 bases for V and 5 bases for J; bases not matched to a gene: 7. The CDR3 nucleotides are TGTGCCAGCTCACTTACCCAGACAGGGACTGAAGCTTTCTTT. It is translated as CASSLTQTGTEAFF.

The rearrangement uses TRBV9 and TRBJ2-7; the match to TRBD2 covers 8 bases. The V segment lost 3 bases and the J segment 5 bases; nucleotides outside the gene matches: 13. This CDR3 region has 16 residues. Per germline, CDR1 SGDLS and CDR2 YYNGEE. This CDR3 reads CASSAAGGGTKDEQYF. In DNA form, the CDR3 reads TGTGCCAGCAGCGCCGCCGGGGGGGGCACTAAAGACGAGCAGTACTTC.

The chain couples TRBV5-1 to TRBJ2-1; the D is unclear. Germline lookup yields CDR1 SGHRS and CDR2 YFSETQ. The CDR3 is made up of 14 amino acids. Trimming shortened V by 4 bases and J by 4 bases, and 12 bases separated the two germline ends. CDR3 amino acids: CASSHEDDYNEQFF. In DNA form, the CDR3 reads TGCGCCAGCAGCCACGAGGATGATTACAATGAGCAGTTCTTC.

The V and J genes are TRBV28 and TRBJ2-3; D unclear. V lost 8 bases and J lost 2, with 11 bases in between. This CDR3 region has 13 residues. In germline, CDR1 is MDHEN, CDR2 SYDVKM. The CDR3 sequence: CASRTDNTDTQYF. The CDR3 DNA is TGTGCCAGCCGAACGGATAACACAGATACGCAGTATTTT. The variable domain in full, with the rest retrieved from reference TRBV28 and TRBJ2-3, is DVKVTQSSRYLVKRTGEKVFLECVQDMDHENMFWYRQDPGLGLRLIYFSYDVKMKEKGDIPEGYSVSREKKERFSLILESASTNQTSMYLCASRTDNTDTQYFGPGTRLTVL.

This clone is a singleton in its sample. CDR3 DNA: TGTGCCAGCGTCGTGGTGGGGTTAGGCTCCTATAATTCACCCCTCCACTTT. Its protein is CASVVVGLGSYNSPLHF. This chain links TRBV7-2 with TRBJ1-6; no definite D call. The germline gives CDR1 SGHTA, CDR2 FQGNSA. The V end lost 8 bases, the J end lost 0 bases, and 17 bases lay between the germline ends. The CDR3 is 17 residues long.

The V call is TRBV6-2 or TRBV6-3, the J call TRBJ1-1; no definite D call. The germline CDR1 and CDR2 sequences are MNHEY and SVGEGT. The length of the CDR3 is 15 residues. V dropped 0 bases and J dropped 5 bases, with 13 bases sitting between them. DNA for the CDR3: TGTGCCAGCAGTTACTCGTCCGGTGTTGGAACTGAAGCTTTCTTT. This gives the protein CASSYSSGVGTEAFF.

The genes are TRBV10-3 and TRBJ1-5; D is unclear. This CDR3 has 13 residues. Trimming left V 6 bases short and J 0 bases short, with 6 bases between. From germline, CDR1 is ENHRY and CDR2 SYGVKD. Written as DNA, the CDR3 is TGTGCCATCAGCAGGAATAGCAATCAGCCCCAGCATTTT. Translating gives CAISRNSNQPQHF.

The chain has TRBV19 and TRBJ1-1; no definite D call. V shed 7 bases and J shed 1 base, with 13 bases lying between them. There are 14 residues in the CDR3. In germline, CDR1 is LNHDA, CDR2 SQIVND (reference sequence). CDR3 DNA sequence: TGTGCCAGTATCAATTTACCAAGGAACACTGAAGCTTTCTTT. It specifies CASINLPRNTEAFF. The full variable domain, in which reference TRBV19 and TRBJ1-1 provide the parts outside the CDR3, is DGGITQSPKYLFRKEGQNVTLSCEQNLNHDAMYWYRQDPGQGLRLIYYSQIVNDFQKGDIAEGYSVSREKKESFPLTVTSAQKNPTAFYLCASINLPRNTEAFFGQGTRLTVV.

Here the CDR3 reads CASSQGRGSYNEQFF. CDR3 coding DNA: TGTGCCAGCAGCCAAGGCCGCGGGTCCTACAATGAGCAGTTCTTC. This chain connects TRBV3-1 (or the pseudogene TRBV3-2) to TRBJ2-1; D may be TRBD2 (5 bases). The CDR3 runs 15 residues. Looked up from germline, CDR1 is LGHDT and CDR2 is YNNKEL (reference sequence). Trimming took 1 base from V and 1 from J, leaving 8 bases between them.

This clone was recorded only once. The rearrangement joins TRBV30 to TRBJ1-6; D is unresolved. V lost 0 bases, J lost 0 bases, and 12 bases lay in between. This CDR3 has 17 amino acids. The germline gives CDR1 GTSNPN, CDR2 SVGIG (reference sequence). The CDR3 nucleotides read TGTGCCTGGAGTGTATTAGCTCAGAGCTCCTATAATTCACCCCTCCACTTT. It is translated as CAWSVLAQSSYNSPLHF.

The V and J genes are TRBV2 and TRBJ2-7, with a weak D call TRBD2 (5 bases). The CDR3 loop spans 13 amino acids. Looked up from germline, CDR1 is SNHLY and CDR2 is FYNNEI. V was clipped by 8 bases and J by 2 bases, with 13 bases between them. The CDR3: CASGAEITYEQYF. The CDR3 DNA sequence: TGTGCCAGCGGAGCGGAAATTACCTACGAGCAGTACTTC.

This rearrangement joins TRBV28 to TRBJ2-7; D is unresolved. Germline loops: CDR1 MDHEN, CDR2 SYDVKM. The CDR3 sequence is 13 residues long. The ends were cut back, 6 bases at V and 7 bases at J, with 16 bases in the middle. CDR3 nucleotides: TGTGCCAGCAGAAAAACCCGGGTGGGGGAGCAGTACTTC. Translated: CASRKTRVGEQYF.

V is TRBV28 and J is TRBJ2-7; D gene uncertain. Trimming stripped 5 bases from V and 6 bases from J, with 20 bases between. The CDR3 runs 15 residues. CDR1 and CDR2 (germline): MDHEN, SYDVKM. The CDR3 DNA reads TGTGCCAGCAGTCCCACCAACGGGCCCTACACCGAGCAGTACTTC. As protein: CASSPTNGPYTEQYF.

V usage is TRBV3-1 (or the pseudogene TRBV3-2) and J usage is TRBJ1-1, with TRBD1 matching 12 bases. Germline lookup yields CDR1 LGHDT and CDR2 YNNKEL (reference sequence). This CDR3 contains 14 residues. With 6 bases clipped from V and 6 bases from J, the junction kept 5 bases outside the gene matches. In nucleotides, the CDR3 is TGTGCCAGCAGTGGGACAGGGGGCGCGTCTGAAGCTTTCTTT. This codes for CASSGTGGASEAFF.

The chain is built from TRBV18 and TRBJ1-4; TRBD1 might be the D (5 bases). The CDR3 is 12 residues long. V shed 8 bases and J shed 5 bases, with 9 bases lying between them. Germline lookup yields CDR1 KGHSH and CDR2 LQKENI. The CDR3 nucleotides are TGTGCCAGCCACAGGTTAAATGAAAAACTGTTTTTT. Its protein product is CASHRLNEKLFF. The variable domain in full, with the rest retrieved from reference TRBV18 and TRBJ1-4, is NAGVMQNPRHLVRRRGQEARLRCSPMKGHSHVYWYRQLPEEGLKFMVYLQKENIIDESGMPKERFSAEFPKEGPSILRIQQVVRGDSAAYFCASHRLNEKLFFGSGTQLSVL.

The rearrangement uses TRBV5-1 and TRBJ2-1; no firm D call. Trimming left V 6 bases short and J 0 bases short, with 10 bases between. This CDR3 has 14 residues. In germline, CDR1 is SGHRS, CDR2 YFSETQ. DNA for the CDR3: TGCGCCAGCAAGGTGGAAGGCTCCTACAATGAGCAGTTCTTC. The encoded protein is CASKVEGSYNEQFF.

The rearrangement uses TRBV18 and TRBJ1-1, with TRBD1 matching over 7 bases. Unmatched junction bases numbered 11, after V lost 3 bases and J lost 4 bases. This CDR3 comprises 16 residues. Germline-derived CDR1 and CDR2 are KGHSH and LQKENI. The CDR3 region is CASSPRDRVGSTEAFF. Written as DNA, the CDR3 is TGTGCCAGCTCACCTCGAGACAGGGTAGGTAGCACTGAAGCTTTCTTT.

The chain carries TRBV7-3 and TRBJ2-7; no definite D call. Per germline, CDR1 SGHTA and CDR2 FQGTGA. V was pared by 0 bases and J by 9 bases, with 9 bases between. The CDR3 totals 12 residues. The CDR3 DNA sequence: TGTGCCAGCAGCTTAACGTTTGAAGGGCAGTACTTC. It specifies CASSLTFEGQYF. Using reference TRBV7-3 and TRBJ2-7 for the parts outside the CDR3, the full variable domain is GAGVSQTPSNKVTEKGKYVELRCDPISGHTALYWYRQSLGQGPEFLIYFQGTGAADDSGLPNDRFFAVRPEGSVSTLKIQRTERGDSAVYLCASSLTFEGQYFGPGTRLTVT.

This sequence joins TRBV30 and TRBJ1-3; the D gene is possibly TRBD1 (5 bases). This CDR3 is built from 14 residues. Germline assignment: CDR1 GTSNPN and CDR2 SVGIG (reference sequence). V lost 8 bases to trimming and J lost 1 base, with 15 bases between them. DNA of the CDR3: TGTGCCGGGACGTGGGCCCCGTCTGGAAACACCATATATTTT. Amino acid sequence: CAGTWAPSGNTIYF.

This chain uses TRBV7-9 with TRBJ2-7; TRBD1 aligns across 11 bases. V shed 7 bases, J shed 5 bases, and the junction held 10 bases outside the gene matches. Germline V gene sequence: CDR1 SEHNR, CDR2 FQNEAQ (reference sequence). The CDR3 sequence is 15 residues long. For the CDR3, the DNA is TGTGCCAGCACCCAGGGGGGACAGGGGGTTGACGAGCAGTACTTC. Translated: CASTQGGQGVDEQYF.

The rearrangement joins TRBV5-6 to TRBJ2-2; 12 nucleotides agree with TRBD2. The V gene end was trimmed by 2 bases and the J gene end by 5 bases; junction bases not matched to a gene: 7. Germline V gene data show CDR1 as SGHDT and CDR2 as YYEEEE. The CDR3 runs 17 residues. The CDR3 sequence is CASSFRTSGIRTGELFF. The CDR3 DNA sequence: TGTGCCAGCAGCTTTCGGACTAGCGGGATAAGAACCGGGGAGCTGTTTTTT.

The genes are TRBV15 and TRBJ2-1, with TRBD2 as a possible D gene (5 bases). V was cut by 1 base and J by 6 bases, with 10 bases left in between. CDR1 is LNHNV and CDR2 is YYDKDF in the germline V gene (reference sequence). CDR3 length equals 14 residues. CDR3 region: CATSRAPLANEQFF. The CDR3, as DNA: TGTGCCACCAGCAGAGCGCCCCTAGCCAATGAGCAGTTCTTC.

The sample holds a few counts of this clone. CDR3 sequence reads: CASTRDVLSYEQYF. CDR3 DNA: TGTGCCAGCACCCGCGACGTTCTCTCCTACGAGCAGTACTTC. The rearrangement links TRBV28 to TRBJ2-7; D is uncertain. Germline CDR1 and CDR2: MDHEN and SYDVKM. The V and J ends lost 7 bases and 0 bases respectively, with 13 bases between them. The CDR3 totals 14 residues.

V usage is TRBV5-5 and J usage is TRBJ2-3; D not resolved. CDR3 length equals 13 residues. V shed 1 base and J shed 6 bases, with 9 bases lying between them. Germline V gene lookup returns CDR1 SGHKS and CDR2 YYEKEE (reference sequence). CDR3 in amino acids: CASSLNWGDTQYF. Here the CDR3 DNA reads TGTGCCAGCAGCTTGAATTGGGGTGATACGCAGTATTTT.

The chain has TRBV4-3 and TRBJ2-5; tentatively, D is TRBD1 or TRBD2 (6 bases each). Germline-derived CDR1 and CDR2 are LGHNA and YSLEER. V was trimmed by 0 bases and J by 5 bases, leaving 16 bases between them. The CDR3 consists of 16 residues. The DNA for the CDR3 is TGCGCCAGCAGCCAAGATTTTGGGGGGCGGTGGGAGACCCAGTACTTC. Translating gives CASSQDFGGRWETQYF.

The chain links TRBV27 to TRBJ2-1, with a tentative D call TRBD2 (5 bases). The germline CDR1 and CDR2 sequences are MNHEY and SMNVEV (reference sequence). The V end lost 8 bases, the J end lost 2 bases, and 13 bases lay between the germline ends. This CDR3 comprises 14 residues. The CDR3 DNA sequence: TGTGCCAGCTGGGGAAGCGGAACCTACAATGAGCAGTTCTTC. This encodes CASWGSGTYNEQFF.

The chain is built from TRBV27 and TRBJ2-3; tentatively, D is TRBD1 or TRBD2 (5 bases each). Trimming left V 4 bases short and J 0 bases short, with 11 bases between. CDR1 and CDR2 from the germline V gene are MNHEY and SMNVEV (reference sequence). The CDR3 loop spans 15 amino acids. Here the CDR3 reads CASSYRDRSTDTQYF. The CDR3 DNA reads as TGTGCCAGCAGTTACCGGGACCGCAGCACAGATACGCAGTATTTT.

This clone was seen only once. The chain carries TRBV24-1 and TRBJ2-3; D might be TRBD1 or TRBD2, each matching 5 bases. CDR1 and CDR2 (germline): KGHDR, SFDVKD. The CDR3 has 14 amino acids. Trimming stripped 2 bases from V and 9 bases from J, with 14 bases between. The CDR3 region is CATSDYKVRDTQYF. In DNA, the CDR3 is TGTGCCACCAGTGATTATAAGGTCAGGGACACGCAGTATTTT.

The V call is TRBV11-1, the J call TRBJ2-7; TRBD2 might be the D (6 bases). The V and J ends lost 4 bases and 3 bases respectively, with 16 bases between them. The germline V gene has CDR1 SGHAT and CDR2 FQDESV (reference sequence). This CDR3 is 15 amino acids long. This chain's CDR3 is CASSYLDSGFYEQYF. In DNA form, the CDR3 reads TGTGCCAGCAGCTACCTTGATAGCGGCTTCTACGAGCAGTACTTC.

The chain links TRBV5-6 to TRBJ1-4; D call uncertain. Germline CDR1 is SGHDT and CDR2 is YYEEEE. V was pared by 2 bases and J by 4 bases, with 12 bases between. This CDR3 has 15 amino acids. For the CDR3, the DNA is TGTGCCAGCAGCTTTCAGGCAGTGGGTAATGAAAAACTGTTTTTT. Translated, it gives CASSFQAVGNEKLFF.

The genes are TRBV5-5 and TRBJ1-2; unclear D gene. The germline V gene has CDR1 SGHKS and CDR2 YYEKEE (reference sequence). CDR3 length equals 15 residues. V gave up 0 bases and J gave up 7 bases, with 16 bases separating them. The DNA for the CDR3 is TGTGCCAGCAGCTTGGGAGTTTTTTCCCGGGGTGGCTACACCTTC. It yields the protein CASSLGVFSRGGYTF.